This T cell receptor (beta chain) appears in the sequencing data of a study of human T cells and chemical hapten exposure. This clonotype was seen only a few times. Its target is not known. TCRdb re-called the RACE reads with MiXCR, one entry per CDR3 protein. The table records around 380,000 distinct CDR3 sequences, approximately 5.1% of them present only once. Trimming removed 5 bases from V and 6 bases from J, with 5 bases in between. Germline V gives CDR1 SGHNT, CDR2 YYREEE (reference sequence). The CDR3 extends over 11 amino acids. The sample's time point: patch test 1, 2 weeks after DPC sensitization. This sample's treatment: therapeutic diphenylcyclopropenone sensitization with weekly scalp DPC. General study findings and limits: Expanded TCRs formed significantly more large CDR3 similarity clusters than controls.

Sequencing was performed on whole blood, taken in connection with sensitization to the hapten diphenylcyclopropenone (DPC). This sequence was found in a woman aged 50 to 60 with alopecia areata. Some clones in this sample may be carry-over from other donors' samples. This chain links TRBV5-4 with TRBJ2-2; D is undetermined. The CDR3 protein is CASRASGELFF. In nucleotides, the CDR3 is TGTGCCAGCAGGGCGTCCGGGGAGCTGTTTTTT.